Listed below are T cell receptor beta chains from one sample, sequenced in a study of T-cell reconstitution after alpha-beta-depleted transplantation in children. Via MiXCR, TCRdb re-called the PCR reads, giving one row per CDR3 protein. The data show 450,000 to 550,000 distinct CDR3 sequences, over 10% seen once. Sequenced here: PBMCs, mostly from graft donor cells, sampled 180 days after TCRalphabeta/CD19-depleted stem cell transplant. All receptors come from a female patient aged 2-10 years who had a stem cell transplant for aplastic anemia, so the T cells may come from the graft donor. Both conserved end residues are part of each CDR3. The order of the fields is V gene, D gene, clone size, J gene, CDR3 protein, CDR3 DNA. D genes are given only for firm matches. Rows may omit the clone size; those that give it use once, few, many or a size class.

v_gene: TRBV5-5; d_gene: TRBD1; abundance: many; j_gene: TRBJ2-3; CDR3aa: CASSSQGPSTDTQYF; CDR3nt: TGTGCCAGCAGCTCACAGGGGCCCAGCACAGATACGCAGTATTTT
v_gene: TRBV5-1; d_gene: .; abundance: few; j_gene: TRBJ1-1; CDR3aa: CASKTQGTYTEAFF; CDR3nt: TGCGCCAGCAAAACGCAGGGGACCTACACTGAAGCTTTCTTT
v_gene: TRBV27; d_gene: .; abundance: many; j_gene: TRBJ2-5; CDR3aa: CASSPTQPETQYF; CDR3nt: TGTGCCAGCAGCCCGACTCAGCCGGAGACCCAGTACTTC
v_gene: TRBV20-1; d_gene: .; abundance: few; j_gene: TRBJ2-5; CDR3aa: CSASQSGETQYF; CDR3nt: TGCAGTGCTAGTCAGAGTGGCGAGACCCAGTACTTC
v_gene: TRBV20-1; d_gene: .; abundance: few; j_gene: TRBJ2-7; CDR3aa: CSASEEGFYEQYF; CDR3nt: TGCAGTGCTAGTGAAGAGGGCTTCTACGAGCAGTACTTC
v_gene: TRBV5-4; d_gene: TRBD2; abundance: .; j_gene: TRBJ2-3; CDR3aa: CASSFPGLGRTDTQYF; CDR3nt: TGTGCCAGCAGCTTTCCGGGACTAGGCCGCACAGATACGCAGTATTTT
v_gene: TRBV12-3/TRBV12-4; d_gene: .; abundance: .; j_gene: TRBJ1-1; CDR3aa: CASSFPSRRNTEAFF; CDR3nt: TGTGCCAGCAGTTTTCCGTCAAGGAGGAACACTGAAGCTTTCTTT
v_gene: TRBV29-1; d_gene: .; abundance: many; j_gene: TRBJ2-7; CDR3aa: CSVFGTSSYEQYF; CDR3nt: TGCAGCGTTTTCGGAACTAGCTCCTACGAGCAGTACTTC
v_gene: TRBV29-1; d_gene: .; abundance: few; j_gene: TRBJ1-1; CDR3aa: CSATDGNTEAFF; CDR3nt: TGCAGCGCTACGGACGGGAACACTGAAGCTTTCTTT
v_gene: TRBV12-3/TRBV12-4; d_gene: .; abundance: .; j_gene: TRBJ2-7; CDR3aa: CASSYRDEQYF; CDR3nt: TGTGCCAGCAGTTACAGGGACGAGCAGTACTTC
v_gene: TRBV21-1; d_gene: .; abundance: .; j_gene: TRBJ1-3; CDR3aa: CASSKMKGLSSGNTIYF; CDR3nt: TGTGCCAGCAGCAAAATGAAGGGATTGAGCTCTGGAAACACCATATATTTT
v_gene: TRBV7-2; d_gene: TRBD1; abundance: few; j_gene: TRBJ1-2; CDR3aa: CASSLRGPVIYGYTF; CDR3nt: TGTGCCAGCAGCCTGAGGGGGCCGGTTATCTATGGCTACACCTTC
v_gene: TRBV20-1; d_gene: TRBD2; abundance: many; j_gene: TRBJ2-1; CDR3aa: CSANSGTIWFGGNEQFF; CDR3nt: TGCAGTGCTAACAGCGGGACCATATGGTTCGGTGGCAATGAGCAGTTCTTC
v_gene: TRBV5-1; d_gene: TRBD1; abundance: .; j_gene: TRBJ1-2; CDR3aa: CASSAGQDGGYTF; CDR3nt: TGCGCCAGCAGCGCAGGACAGGACGGCGGCTACACCTTC
v_gene: TRBV9; d_gene: .; abundance: few; j_gene: TRBJ1-3; CDR3aa: CASSPDGKAGNTIYF; CDR3nt: TGTGCCAGCAGCCCGGACGGGAAGGCTGGAAACACCATATATTTT
v_gene: TRBV12-3/TRBV12-4; d_gene: .; abundance: many; j_gene: TRBJ2-3; CDR3aa: CASSLRSDTQYF; CDR3nt: TGTGCCAGCAGTTTACGTTCAGATACGCAGTATTTT
v_gene: TRBV27; d_gene: .; abundance: many; j_gene: TRBJ2-6; CDR3aa: CASRKVTPLGANVLTF; CDR3nt: TGTGCCAGCAGGAAGGTCACCCCGCTGGGGGCCAACGTCCTGACTTTC
v_gene: TRBV19; d_gene: .; abundance: .; j_gene: TRBJ2-3; CDR3aa: CASSKRGTDTQYF; CDR3nt: TGTGCCAGTAGTAAACGGGGCACAGATACGCAGTATTTT
v_gene: TRBV6-1; d_gene: .; abundance: .; j_gene: TRBJ1-1; CDR3aa: CASSPHGPTYRNTEAFF; CDR3nt: TGTGCCAGCAGTCCTCACGGGCCGACCTACAGGAACACTGAAGCTTTCTTT
v_gene: TRBV20-1; d_gene: TRBD1; abundance: few; j_gene: TRBJ2-4; CDR3aa: CSATHGTAGNIQYF; CDR3nt: TGCAGTGCTACACACGGGACAGCTGGAAACATTCAGTACTTC
v_gene: TRBV7-2; d_gene: .; abundance: many; j_gene: TRBJ1-2; CDR3aa: CASSLFANYGYTF; CDR3nt: TGTGCCAGCAGCTTATTCGCAAACTATGGCTACACCTTC
v_gene: TRBV7-6; d_gene: .; abundance: few; j_gene: TRBJ2-7; CDR3aa: CASSLDPGAGAYEQYF; CDR3nt: TGTGCCAGCAGCTTAGATCCTGGAGCTGGGGCCTACGAGCAGTACTTC
v_gene: TRBV11-2; d_gene: .; abundance: few; j_gene: TRBJ2-7; CDR3aa: CASSLDRAPPYEQYF; CDR3nt: TGTGCCAGCAGCTTAGATCGAGCACCTCCCTACGAGCAGTACTTC
v_gene: TRBV20-1; d_gene: TRBD2; abundance: .; j_gene: TRBJ2-1; CDR3aa: CSAKQLAGGVNEQFF; CDR3nt: TGCAGTGCCAAACAACTAGCGGGAGGGGTTAATGAGCAGTTCTTC
v_gene: TRBV20-1; d_gene: .; abundance: few; j_gene: TRBJ1-1; CDR3aa: CSASRGGPLNTEAFF; CDR3nt: TGCAGTGCTAGCCGAGGGGGACCGCTGAACACTGAAGCTTTCTTT
v_gene: TRBV12-3/TRBV12-4; d_gene: .; abundance: .; j_gene: TRBJ2-1; CDR3aa: CASRPLALSYNEQFF; CDR3nt: TGTGCCAGCAGGCCCCTGGCACTCTCCTACAATGAGCAGTTCTTC
v_gene: TRBV29-1; d_gene: TRBD1; abundance: many; j_gene: TRBJ1-1; CDR3aa: CSAPTGVYPYTEAFF; CDR3nt: TGCAGCGCCCCGACAGGGGTTTACCCCTACACTGAAGCTTTCTTT
v_gene: TRBV7-2; d_gene: .; abundance: few; j_gene: TRBJ2-3; CDR3aa: CASSAGYRDTQYF; CDR3nt: TGTGCCAGCAGCGCCGGGTATCGGGATACGCAGTATTTT
v_gene: TRBV7-9; d_gene: .; abundance: few; j_gene: TRBJ1-1; CDR3aa: CASSPQGDSTEAFF; CDR3nt: TGTGCCAGCAGCCCCCAGGGAGACAGCACTGAAGCTTTCTTT
v_gene: TRBV7-2; d_gene: TRBD2; abundance: few; j_gene: TRBJ2-7; CDR3aa: CASSLSGDPYEQYF; CDR3nt: TGTGCCAGCAGCTTGAGCGGGGATCCCTACGAGCAGTACTTC
v_gene: TRBV29-1; d_gene: .; abundance: .; j_gene: TRBJ1-1; CDR3aa: CSVDDSDTEAFF; CDR3nt: TGCAGCGTTGATGACTCCGACACTGAAGCTTTCTTT
v_gene: TRBV9; d_gene: .; abundance: .; j_gene: TRBJ2-3; CDR3aa: CASSVVSTDTQYF; CDR3nt: TGTGCCAGCAGCGTAGTTAGCACAGATACGCAGTATTTT
v_gene: TRBV24-1; d_gene: .; abundance: .; j_gene: TRBJ2-3; CDR3aa: CATSDPGYTDTQYF; CDR3nt: TGTGCCACCAGTGACCCGGGATACACAGATACGCAGTATTTT
v_gene: TRBV28; d_gene: .; abundance: few; j_gene: TRBJ2-2; CDR3aa: CASSLGTSRAGELFF; CDR3nt: TGTGCCAGCAGTTTAGGAACTAGTCGAGCCGGGGAGCTGTTTTTT
v_gene: TRBV5-1; d_gene: TRBD1; abundance: few; j_gene: TRBJ2-6; CDR3aa: CASSGQGKSGANVLTF; CDR3nt: TGCGCCAGCAGCGGACAGGGGAAATCTGGGGCCAACGTCCTGACTTTC
v_gene: TRBV7-2; d_gene: .; abundance: many; j_gene: TRBJ2-3; CDR3aa: CASSSGTSSTDTQYF; CDR3nt: TGTGCCAGCAGCTCCGGGACTTCGAGCACAGATACGCAGTATTTT
v_gene: TRBV6-2/TRBV6-3; d_gene: .; abundance: .; j_gene: TRBJ2-5; CDR3aa: CASSWNTLYQETQYF; CDR3nt: TGTGCCAGCAGTTGGAACACCTTGTACCAAGAGACCCAGTACTTC
v_gene: TRBV4-3; d_gene: .; abundance: many; j_gene: TRBJ2-7; CDR3aa: CASSQDISTDYEQYF; CDR3nt: TGCGCCAGCAGCCAGGACATCAGTACCGACTACGAGCAGTACTTC
v_gene: TRBV4-1; d_gene: TRBD2; abundance: few; j_gene: TRBJ2-1; CDR3aa: CASSQGFQREPMFF; CDR3nt: TGCGCCAGCAGCCAAGGATTCCAGCGGGAGCCGATGTTCTTC
v_gene: TRBV11-3; d_gene: TRBD1; abundance: .; j_gene: TRBJ1-4; CDR3aa: CASSTDRVDYEKLFF; CDR3nt: TGTGCCAGCAGCACCGACAGGGTCGATTATGAAAAACTGTTTTTT
v_gene: TRBV29-1; d_gene: .; abundance: many; j_gene: TRBJ1-5; CDR3aa: CSVVNQPQHF; CDR3nt: TGCAGCGTGGTTAATCAGCCCCAGCATTTT